The T cell receptor (beta chain) described here comes from a study of T cells in Graves' hyperthyroidism and ophthalmopathy. Findings and limits, study-wide: Stable hyperthyroidism was told apart from ophthalmopathy by a model built on 13 V-J features.

This clonotype was detected ten times or more. Antigen specificity is unknown. TCR beta CDR3 regions were amplified from RNA transcripts. HTBI primers were employed in a first-round RT-PCR of the TCR CDR3. TCRdb processed the multiplex PCR reads anew with MiXCR; each CDR3 protein has one entry. The table includes 400,000 or so distinct CDR3 sequences, over 11% detected once. Diagnosing involved the use of clinical symptoms, serum thyroxine and TRAb, thyroid ultrasound and orbital computed tomography. The clonotype was recovered from a man between 50 and 59 years old with Graves' ophthalmopathy. The specimen was blood.

CDR3: CAWSGSSGRNEQFF. The CDR3 coding sequence is TGTGCCTGGAGTGGCTCTAGCGGGAGGAATGAGCAGTTCTTC. This rearrangement joins TRBV30 to TRBJ2-1; 11 positions match TRBD2. Germline assignment: CDR1 GTSNPN and CDR2 SVGIG (reference sequence). V shed 1 base, J shed 7 bases, and the junction held 3 bases outside the gene matches. The CDR3 extends over 14 amino acids. The full variable domain, completed using reference TRBV30 and TRBJ2-1, is SQTIHQWPATLVQPVGSPLSLECTVEGTSNPNLYWYRQAAGRGLQLLFYSVGIGQISSEVPQNLSASRPQDRQFILSSKKLLLSDSGFYLCAWSGSSGRNEQFFGPGTRLTVL.